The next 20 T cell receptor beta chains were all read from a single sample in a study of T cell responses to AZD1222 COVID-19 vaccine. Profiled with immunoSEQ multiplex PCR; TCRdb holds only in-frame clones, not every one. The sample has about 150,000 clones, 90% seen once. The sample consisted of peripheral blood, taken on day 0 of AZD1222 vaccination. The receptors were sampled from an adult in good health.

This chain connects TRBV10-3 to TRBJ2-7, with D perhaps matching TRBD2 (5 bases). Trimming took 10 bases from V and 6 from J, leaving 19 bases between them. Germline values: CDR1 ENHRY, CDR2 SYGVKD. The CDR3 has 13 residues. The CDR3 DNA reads TGTGCCACCCTCTCCTTTGAGGGCCGCGAGCAGTACTTC. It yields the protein CATLSFEGREQYF.

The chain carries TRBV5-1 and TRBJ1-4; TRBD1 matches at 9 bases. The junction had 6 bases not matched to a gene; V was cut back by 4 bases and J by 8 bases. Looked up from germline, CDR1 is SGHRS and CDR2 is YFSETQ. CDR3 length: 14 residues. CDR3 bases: TGCGCCAGCAGCCTGACAGGGGGAGGAGAAAAACTGTTTTTT. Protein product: CASSLTGGGEKLFF.

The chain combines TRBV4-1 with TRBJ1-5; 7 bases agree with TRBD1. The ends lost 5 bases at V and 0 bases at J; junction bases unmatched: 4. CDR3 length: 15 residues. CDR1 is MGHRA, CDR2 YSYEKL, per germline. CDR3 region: CASSLDRNSNQPQHF. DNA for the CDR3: TGCGCCAGCAGCTTGGACAGGAATAGCAATCAGCCCCAGCATTTT.

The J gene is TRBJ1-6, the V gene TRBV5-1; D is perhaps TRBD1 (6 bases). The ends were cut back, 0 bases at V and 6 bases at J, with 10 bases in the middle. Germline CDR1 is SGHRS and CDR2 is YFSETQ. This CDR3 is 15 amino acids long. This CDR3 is CASSLVLGANSPLHF. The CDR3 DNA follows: TGCGCCAGCAGCTTGGTGCTGGGGGCTAATTCACCCCTCCACTTT.

The CDR3 DNA reads TGTGCCAGCTCCGAAGGCGCAGGGGGCATGTCCGGCTACACCTTC. It codes for CASSEGAGGMSGYTF. The chain combines TRBV25-1 with TRBJ1-2; TRBD1 matches at 8 bases. The germline gives CDR1 MGHDK, CDR2 SYGVNS. V lost 8 bases to trimming and J lost 8 bases; unmatched junction nucleotides: 16. CDR3 size: 15 residues.

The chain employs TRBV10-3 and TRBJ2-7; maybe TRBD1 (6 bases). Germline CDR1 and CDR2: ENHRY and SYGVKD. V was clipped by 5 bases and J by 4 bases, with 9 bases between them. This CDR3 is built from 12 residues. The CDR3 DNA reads TGTGCCATCAGTCAACAGGGATACGAGCAGTACTTC. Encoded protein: CAISQQGYEQYF.

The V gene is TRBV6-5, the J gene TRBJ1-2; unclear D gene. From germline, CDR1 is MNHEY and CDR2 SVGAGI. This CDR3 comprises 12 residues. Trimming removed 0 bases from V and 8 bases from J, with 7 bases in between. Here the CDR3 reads CASSYSDTGYTF. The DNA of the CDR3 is TGTGCCAGCAGTTACTCCGACACAGGCTACACCTTC.

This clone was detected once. The DNA of the CDR3 is TGTGCCAGCAGACCCGGGACTCAAATTAGCTCTGGAAACACCATATATTTT. This sequence encodes CASRPGTQISSGNTIYF. This sequence joins TRBV7-9 and TRBJ1-3; tentative D call: TRBD1 (5 bases). Per germline, CDR1 SEHNR and CDR2 FQNEAQ (reference sequence). There are 17 residues in the CDR3. Deletions cut 6 bases from V and 0 bases from J, with 18 bases between.

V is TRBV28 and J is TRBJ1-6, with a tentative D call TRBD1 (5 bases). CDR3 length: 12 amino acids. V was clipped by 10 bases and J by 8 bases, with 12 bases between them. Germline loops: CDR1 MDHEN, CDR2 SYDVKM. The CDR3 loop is CATLAGHSPLHF. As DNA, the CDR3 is TGTGCCACCCTAGCAGGGCATTCACCCCTCCACTTT.

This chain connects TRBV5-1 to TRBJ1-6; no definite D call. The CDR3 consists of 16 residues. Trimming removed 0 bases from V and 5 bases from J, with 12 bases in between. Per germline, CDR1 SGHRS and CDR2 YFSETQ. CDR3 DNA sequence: TGCGCCAGCAGCTTGGCCGGTGGAAGTGATAATTCACCCCTCCACTTT. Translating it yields CASSLAGGSDNSPLHF.

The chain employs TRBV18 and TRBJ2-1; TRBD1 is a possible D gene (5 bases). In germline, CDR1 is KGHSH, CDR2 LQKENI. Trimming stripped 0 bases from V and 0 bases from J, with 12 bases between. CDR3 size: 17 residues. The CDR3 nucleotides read TGTGCCAGCTCACCACCGAACAGGCAGGGCTCCTACAATGAGCAGTTCTTC. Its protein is CASSPPNRQGSYNEQFF. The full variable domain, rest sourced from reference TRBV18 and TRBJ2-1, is NAGVMQNPRHLVRRRGQEARLRCSPMKGHSHVYWYRQLPEEGLKFMVYLQKENIIDESGMPKERFSAEFPKEGPSILRIQQVVRGDSAAYFCASSPPNRQGSYNEQFFGPGTRLTVL.

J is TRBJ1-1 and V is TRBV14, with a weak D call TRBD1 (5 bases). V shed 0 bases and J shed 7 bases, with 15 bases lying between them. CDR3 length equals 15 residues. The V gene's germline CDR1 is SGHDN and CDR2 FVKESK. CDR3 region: CASSQDRQINLEAFF. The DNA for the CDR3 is TGTGCCAGCAGCCAAGATCGACAGATTAATCTTGAAGCTTTCTTT.

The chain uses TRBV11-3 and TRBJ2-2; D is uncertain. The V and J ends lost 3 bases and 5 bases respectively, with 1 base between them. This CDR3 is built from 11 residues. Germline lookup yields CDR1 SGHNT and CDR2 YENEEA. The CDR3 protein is CASSLTGELFF. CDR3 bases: TGTGCCAGCAGCTTGACCGGGGAGCTGTTTTTT.

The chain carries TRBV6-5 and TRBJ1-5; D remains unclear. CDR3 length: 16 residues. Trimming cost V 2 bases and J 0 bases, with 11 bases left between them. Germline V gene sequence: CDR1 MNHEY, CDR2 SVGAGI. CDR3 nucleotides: TGTGCCAGCAGTTACCTTGGACCGAATAGCAATCAGCCCCAGCATTTT. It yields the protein CASSYLGPNSNQPQHF.

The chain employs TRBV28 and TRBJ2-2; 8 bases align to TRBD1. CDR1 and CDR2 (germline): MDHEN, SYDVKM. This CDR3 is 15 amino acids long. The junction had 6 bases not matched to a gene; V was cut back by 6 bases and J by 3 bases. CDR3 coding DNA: TGTGCCAGCAGGAGGGGACAGGCCGACACCGGGGAGCTGTTTTTT. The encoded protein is CASRRGQADTGELFF.

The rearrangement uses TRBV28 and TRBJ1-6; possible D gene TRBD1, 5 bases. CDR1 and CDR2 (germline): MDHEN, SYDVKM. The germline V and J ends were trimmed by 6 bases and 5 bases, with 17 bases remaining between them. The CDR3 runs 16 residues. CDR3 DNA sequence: TGTGCCAGCAGCCTCGGTGGGGGTTGGCATAATTCACCCCTCCACTTT. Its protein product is CASSLGGGWHNSPLHF.

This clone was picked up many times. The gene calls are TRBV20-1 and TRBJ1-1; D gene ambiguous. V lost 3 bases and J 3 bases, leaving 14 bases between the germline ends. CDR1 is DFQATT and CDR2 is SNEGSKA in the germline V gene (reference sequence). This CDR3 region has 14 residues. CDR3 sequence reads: CSASLGIGDTEAFF. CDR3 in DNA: TGCAGTGCTAGTCTGGGGATTGGTGACACTGAAGCTTTCTTT.

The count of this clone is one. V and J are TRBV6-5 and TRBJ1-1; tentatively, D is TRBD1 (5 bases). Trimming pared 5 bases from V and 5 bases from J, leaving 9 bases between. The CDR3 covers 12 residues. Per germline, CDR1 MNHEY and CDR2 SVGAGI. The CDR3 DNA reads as TGTGCCAGCAGTCGGGACGGGACTGAAGCTTTCTTT. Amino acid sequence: CASSRDGTEAFF.

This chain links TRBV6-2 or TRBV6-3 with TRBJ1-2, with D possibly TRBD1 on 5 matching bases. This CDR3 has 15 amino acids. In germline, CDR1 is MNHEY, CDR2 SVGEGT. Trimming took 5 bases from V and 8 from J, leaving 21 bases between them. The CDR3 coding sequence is TGTGCCAGCAGTGCTTTCGCCGGGGACCATAGGGGCTACACCTTC. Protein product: CASSAFAGDHRGYTF.

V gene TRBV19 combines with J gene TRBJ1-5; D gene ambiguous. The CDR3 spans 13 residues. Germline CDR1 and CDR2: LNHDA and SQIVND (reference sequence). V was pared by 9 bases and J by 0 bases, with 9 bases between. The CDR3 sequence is CASRINSNQPQHF. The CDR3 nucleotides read TGTGCCAGCCGAATTAATAGCAATCAGCCCCAGCATTTT.